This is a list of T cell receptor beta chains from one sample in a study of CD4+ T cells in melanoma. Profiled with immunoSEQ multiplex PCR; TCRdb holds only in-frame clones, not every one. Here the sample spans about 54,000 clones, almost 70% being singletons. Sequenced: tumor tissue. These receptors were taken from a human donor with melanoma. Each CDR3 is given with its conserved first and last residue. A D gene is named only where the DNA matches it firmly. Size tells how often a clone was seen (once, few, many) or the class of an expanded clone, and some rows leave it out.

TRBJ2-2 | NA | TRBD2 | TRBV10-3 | CAIMSGGAGELFF
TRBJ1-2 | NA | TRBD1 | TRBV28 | CASTSGTGRGYTF
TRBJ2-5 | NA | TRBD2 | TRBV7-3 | CASSLFGGEETQYF
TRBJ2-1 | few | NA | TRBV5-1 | CASSWRNEQFF
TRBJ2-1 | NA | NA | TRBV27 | CATNQGGSNEQFF
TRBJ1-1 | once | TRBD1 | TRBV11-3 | CASSTQGDTEAFF
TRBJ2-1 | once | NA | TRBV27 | CASSQGNEQFF
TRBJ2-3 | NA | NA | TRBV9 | CASSVAGTSTDTQYF
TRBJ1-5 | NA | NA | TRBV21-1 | CASSKQGGSNQPQHF
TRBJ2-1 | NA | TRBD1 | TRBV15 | CATSRGQGARNEQFF
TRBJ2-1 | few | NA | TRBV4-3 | CASSHKLGGEQFF
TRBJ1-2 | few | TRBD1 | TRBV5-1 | CASSLAQGEGYTF
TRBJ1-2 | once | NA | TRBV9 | CASSSSLRRANYGYTF
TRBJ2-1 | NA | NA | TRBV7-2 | CASSLARGAGAHNEQFF
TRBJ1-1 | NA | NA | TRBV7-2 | CASSGGPVTEAFF
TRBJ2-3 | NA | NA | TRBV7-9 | CASSLGLDTQYF
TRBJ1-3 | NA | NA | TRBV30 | CAWSAVLGDTIYF
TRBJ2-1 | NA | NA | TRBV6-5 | CASRDGYNEQFF
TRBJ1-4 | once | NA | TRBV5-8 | CASSLGWDGKLFF
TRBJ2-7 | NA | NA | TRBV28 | CASTPSGFHEQYF
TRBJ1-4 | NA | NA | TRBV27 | CASSFGGEKLFF
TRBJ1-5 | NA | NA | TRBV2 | CASNPPGFNQPQHF
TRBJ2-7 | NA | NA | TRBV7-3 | CASSPNGAGPYEQYF
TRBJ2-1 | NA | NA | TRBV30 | CASLPGKGPHNEQFF
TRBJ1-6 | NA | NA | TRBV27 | CASSLDYGGRSPLHF
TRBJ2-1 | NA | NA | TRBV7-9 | CASSLNREVGGEQFF
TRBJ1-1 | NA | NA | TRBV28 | CASSLPRGGSFF
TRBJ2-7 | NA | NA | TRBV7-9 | CASSIGDEQYF
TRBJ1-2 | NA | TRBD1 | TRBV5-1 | CASSLGPQGPLNYGYTF
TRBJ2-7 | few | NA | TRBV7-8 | CASSHTGSISGEQYF
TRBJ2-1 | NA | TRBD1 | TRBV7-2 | CASTPDRVSSYNEQFF
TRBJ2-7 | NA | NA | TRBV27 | CASARGTDYEQYF
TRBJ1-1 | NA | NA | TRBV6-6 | CASSAGQNTEAFF
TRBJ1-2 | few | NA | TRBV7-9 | CASSPRFNYGYTF
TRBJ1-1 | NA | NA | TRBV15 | CATSGGGPQTEAFF
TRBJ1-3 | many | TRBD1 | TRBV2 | CASSPGQGVGNTIYF
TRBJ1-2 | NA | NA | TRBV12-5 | CASGLGYYGYTF
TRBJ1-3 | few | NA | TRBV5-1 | CASSLVPGHQTGNTIYF
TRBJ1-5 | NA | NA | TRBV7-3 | CASSPDQYQPQHF
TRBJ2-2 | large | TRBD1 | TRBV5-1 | CASSFFPTGGTGELFF
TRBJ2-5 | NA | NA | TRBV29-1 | CSLTYQETQYF
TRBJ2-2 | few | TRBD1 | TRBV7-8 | CASSLHLDRDGRELFF
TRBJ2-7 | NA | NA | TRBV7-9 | CASDKGSYEQYF
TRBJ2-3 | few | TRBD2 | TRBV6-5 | CASSSLRGGIDTQYF
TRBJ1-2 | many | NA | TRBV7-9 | CASSLKGTYGYTF
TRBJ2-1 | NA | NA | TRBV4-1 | CASSQDPSVNEQFF
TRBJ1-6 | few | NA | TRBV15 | CATRAEPANSPLHF
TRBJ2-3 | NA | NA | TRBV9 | CASSVLANTDTQYF
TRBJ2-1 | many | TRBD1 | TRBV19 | CASKRTGGYNEQFF
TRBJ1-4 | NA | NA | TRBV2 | CASNRLYNEKLFF
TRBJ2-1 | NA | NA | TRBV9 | CASSGGPEGSSYNEQFF
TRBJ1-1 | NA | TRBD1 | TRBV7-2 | CASSRTGTEAFF
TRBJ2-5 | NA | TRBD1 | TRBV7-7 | CASSLEIQGLPQETQYF
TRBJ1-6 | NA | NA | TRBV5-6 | CASSVQGFFRSPLHF
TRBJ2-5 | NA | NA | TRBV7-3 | CASSSGRQETQYF
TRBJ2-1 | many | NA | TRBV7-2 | CASRPLTVEQFF
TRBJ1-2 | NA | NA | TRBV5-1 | CASSRTGTSGYTF
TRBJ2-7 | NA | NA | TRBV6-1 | CASRLRSQTRYEQYF
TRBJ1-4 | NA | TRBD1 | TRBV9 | CASGDGTGHEKLFF